This T cell receptor beta chain was recorded in a study of cytomegalovirus exposure and HLA in healthy donors. Study-level information: Among over 300 genotyped donors, around 77% fell in the Caucasian-associated ancestry cluster.

Study-wide findings and caveats: The study carried out a later analysis of TCR beta sequences. It associated 16,951 of them with specific HLA alleles at a false discovery rate of 0.05.

It was healthy bone marrow donors who served as donors. On this clone itself: The antigen remains unidentified.

CDR3 length equals 13 residues. The V end was cut by 4 bases, the J end by 5 bases, with 11 bases between. Germline V gives CDR1 SQVTM, CDR2 ANQGSEA. Both 60 Vbeta primers and 13 Jbeta primers went into the PCR. In the authors' methods: A follow-up analysis tallied around 80 million unique TCR beta chains, about 11 million shared. Sequencing was performed with immunoSEQ multiplex PCR; in TCRdb, only in-frame clones are kept and a portion is missing. V, J and clone size are those of that table, while D and trimming were read from the DNA. This sample has under 150,000 clones, with around four fifths found just once.

This TCR was sampled from a male donor in good health and CMV-seropositive. What was sequenced was PBMCs. The V gene is TRBV29-1, the J gene TRBJ2-2; D perhaps matches TRBD1 (5 bases). CDR3 amino acids: CSVGRGGTGELFF. The CDR3 coding sequence is TGCAGCGTTGGTAGGGGTGGGACCGGGGAGCTGTTTTTT.